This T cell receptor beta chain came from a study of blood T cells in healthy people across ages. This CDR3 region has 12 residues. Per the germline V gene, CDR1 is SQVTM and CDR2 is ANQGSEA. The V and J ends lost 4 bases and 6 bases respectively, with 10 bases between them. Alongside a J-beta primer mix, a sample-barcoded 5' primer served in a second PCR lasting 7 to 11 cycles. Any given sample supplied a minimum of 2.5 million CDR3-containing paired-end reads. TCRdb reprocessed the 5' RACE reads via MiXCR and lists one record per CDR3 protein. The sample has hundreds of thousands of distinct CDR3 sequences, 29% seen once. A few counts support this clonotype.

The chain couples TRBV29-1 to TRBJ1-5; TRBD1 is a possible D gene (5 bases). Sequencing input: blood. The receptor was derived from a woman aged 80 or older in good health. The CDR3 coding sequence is TGCAGCGTTGTCACCCAGGGTCAGCCCCAGCATTTT. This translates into CSVVTQGQPQHF. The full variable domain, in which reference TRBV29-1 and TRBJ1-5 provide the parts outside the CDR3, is SAVISQKPSRDICQRGTSLTIQCQVDSQVTMMFWYRQQPGQSLTLIATANQGSEATYESGFVIDKFPISRPNLTFSTLTVSNMSPEDSSIYLCSVVTQGQPQHFGDGTRLSIL.